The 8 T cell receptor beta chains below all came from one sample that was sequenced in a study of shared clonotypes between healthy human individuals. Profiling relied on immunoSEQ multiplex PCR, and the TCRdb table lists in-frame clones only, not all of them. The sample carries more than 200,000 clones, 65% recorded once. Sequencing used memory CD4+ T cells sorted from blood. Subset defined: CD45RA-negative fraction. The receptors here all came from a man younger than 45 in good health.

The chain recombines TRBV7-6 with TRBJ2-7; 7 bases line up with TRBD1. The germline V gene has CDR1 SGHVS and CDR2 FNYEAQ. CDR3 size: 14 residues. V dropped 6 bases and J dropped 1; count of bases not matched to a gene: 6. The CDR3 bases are TGTGCCAGCAGTACAGGGGTGGGTTCCTACGAGCAGTACTTC. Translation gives CASSTGVGSYEQYF.

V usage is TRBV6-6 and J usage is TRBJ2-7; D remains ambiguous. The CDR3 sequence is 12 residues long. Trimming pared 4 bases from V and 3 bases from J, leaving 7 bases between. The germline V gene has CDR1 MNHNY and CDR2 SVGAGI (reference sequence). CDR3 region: CASSFDFYEQYF. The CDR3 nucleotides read TGTGCCAGCAGTTTCGACTTCTACGAGCAGTACTTC.

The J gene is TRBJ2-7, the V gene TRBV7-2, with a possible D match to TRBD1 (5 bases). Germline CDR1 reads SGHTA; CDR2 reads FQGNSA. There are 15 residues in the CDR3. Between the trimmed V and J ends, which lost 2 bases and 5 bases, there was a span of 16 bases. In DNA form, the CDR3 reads TGTGCCAGCAGCTTATTGGGGCAGGGCGGCCACGAGCAGTACTTC. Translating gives CASSLLGQGGHEQYF.

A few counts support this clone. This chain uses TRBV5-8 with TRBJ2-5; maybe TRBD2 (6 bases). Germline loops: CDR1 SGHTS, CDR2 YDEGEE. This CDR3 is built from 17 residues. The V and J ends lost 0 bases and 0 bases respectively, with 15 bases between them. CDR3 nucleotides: TGTGCCAGCAGCTTGGCCCAACTAGCAGCGTACCAAGAGACCCAGTACTTC. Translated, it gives CASSLAQLAAYQETQYF.

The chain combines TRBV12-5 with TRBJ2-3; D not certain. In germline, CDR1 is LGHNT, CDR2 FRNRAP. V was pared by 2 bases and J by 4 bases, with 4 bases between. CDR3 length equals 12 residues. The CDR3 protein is CASGLRSDTQYF. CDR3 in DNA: TGTGCTAGTGGTTTGAGGTCAGATACGCAGTATTTT.

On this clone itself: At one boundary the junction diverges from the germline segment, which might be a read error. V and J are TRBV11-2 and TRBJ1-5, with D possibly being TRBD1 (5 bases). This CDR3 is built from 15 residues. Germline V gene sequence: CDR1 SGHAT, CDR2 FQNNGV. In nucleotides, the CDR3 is TGTGCCAGCAGTTTAGGGGCCAGGGAGAATCAGCCCCAGCATTTT. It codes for CASSLGARENQPQHF.

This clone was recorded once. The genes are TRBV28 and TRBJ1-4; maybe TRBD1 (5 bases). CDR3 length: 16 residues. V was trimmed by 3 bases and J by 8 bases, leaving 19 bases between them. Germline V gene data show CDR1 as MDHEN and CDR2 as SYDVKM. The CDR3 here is CASSFLTGSKREKLFF. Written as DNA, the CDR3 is TGTGCCAGCAGTTTTTTAACAGGCAGCAAGAGGGAAAAACTGTTTTTT.

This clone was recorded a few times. The CDR3, as DNA: TGTGCCAGCAGGGAAGGCGGGCAGAGCAATCAGCCCCAGCATTTT. As protein: CASREGGQSNQPQHF. This chain joins TRBV28 and TRBJ1-5; the D is unclear. This CDR3 region has 15 residues. Germline lookup yields CDR1 MDHEN and CDR2 SYDVKM. The V end lost 6 bases, the J end lost 1 base, and 13 bases lay between the germline ends.